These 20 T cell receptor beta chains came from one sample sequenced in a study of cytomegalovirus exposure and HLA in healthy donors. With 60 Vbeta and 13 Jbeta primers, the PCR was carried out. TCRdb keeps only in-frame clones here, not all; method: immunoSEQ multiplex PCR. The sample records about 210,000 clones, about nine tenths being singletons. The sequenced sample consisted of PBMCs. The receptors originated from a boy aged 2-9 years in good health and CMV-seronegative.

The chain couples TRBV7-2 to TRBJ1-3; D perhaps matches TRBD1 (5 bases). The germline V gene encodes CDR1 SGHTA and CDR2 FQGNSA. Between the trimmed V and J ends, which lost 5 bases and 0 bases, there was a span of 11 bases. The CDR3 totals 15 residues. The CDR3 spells CASSGGTYSGNTIYF. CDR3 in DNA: TGTGCCAGCAGCGGGGGGACCTACTCTGGAAACACCATATATTTT.

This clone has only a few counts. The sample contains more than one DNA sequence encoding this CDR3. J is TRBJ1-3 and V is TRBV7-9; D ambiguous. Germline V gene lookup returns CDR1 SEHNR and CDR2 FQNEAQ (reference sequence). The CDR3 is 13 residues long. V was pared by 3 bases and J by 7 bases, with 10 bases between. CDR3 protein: CASSFSTGNTIYF. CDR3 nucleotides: TGTGCCAGCAGCTTCAGCACCGGGAACACCATATATTTT.

The CDR3 sequence: CASSDHLLAIEETQYF. As DNA, the CDR3 is TGTGCCAGCAGTGATCATCTACTAGCGATAGAAGAGACCCAGTACTTC. This chain links TRBV6-1 with TRBJ2-5, with 7 bases that match TRBD2. V dropped 3 bases and J dropped 3; count of bases not matched to a gene: 10. The V gene's germline CDR1 is MNHNS and CDR2 SASEGT. The CDR3 runs 16 residues.

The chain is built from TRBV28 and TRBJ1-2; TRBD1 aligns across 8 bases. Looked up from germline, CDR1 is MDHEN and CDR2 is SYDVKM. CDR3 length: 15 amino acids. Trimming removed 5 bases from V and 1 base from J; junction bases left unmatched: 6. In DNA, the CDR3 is TGTGCCAGCAGTCGTGGGACAGGACATAACTATGGCTACACCTTC. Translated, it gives CASSRGTGHNYGYTF.

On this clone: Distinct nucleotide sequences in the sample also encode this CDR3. The DNA of the CDR3 is TGCGCCAGCAGCTTGGTCACAGGGGGTAGTACTGAAGCTTTCTTT. As protein: CASSLVTGGSTEAFF. V usage is TRBV5-1 and J usage is TRBJ1-1; 8 bases line up with TRBD1. The CDR3 length is 15 residues. Germline V gene data show CDR1 as SGHRS and CDR2 as YFSETQ. V shed 0 bases and J 5 bases; nucleotides not matched to a gene: 6. Full variable domain (remainder filled in from reference TRBV5-1 and TRBJ1-1): KAGVTQTPRYLIKTRGQQVTLSCSPISGHRSVSWYQQTPGQGLQFLFEYFSETQRNKGNFPGRFSGRQFSNSRSEMNVSTLELGDSALYLCASSLVTGGSTEAFFGQGTRLTVV.

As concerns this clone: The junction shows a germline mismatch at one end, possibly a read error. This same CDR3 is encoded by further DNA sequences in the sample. The CDR3 here is CASSYSQGSGQPQHF. CDR3 nucleotide sequence: TGTGCCAGCAGTTACAGCCAGGGAAGTGGACAGCCCCAGCATTTC. The chain combines TRBV6-6 with TRBJ1-5; perhaps TRBD1 as D (6 bases). The CDR3 spans 15 residues. CDR1 and CDR2 from the germline V gene are MNHNY and SVGAGI (reference sequence).

Here the CDR3 DNA reads TGTGCCAGCAGTTTAAGTGGGACAGGGAGGGCAGATACGCAGTATTTT. It is translated as CASSLSGTGRADTQYF. The chain uses TRBV27 and TRBJ2-3; 9 bases match TRBD1. J lost 4 bases, V lost 2 bases, and 7 bases had no gene match. CDR3 length: 16 residues. CDR1 and CDR2 (germline): MNHEY, SMNVEV (reference sequence).

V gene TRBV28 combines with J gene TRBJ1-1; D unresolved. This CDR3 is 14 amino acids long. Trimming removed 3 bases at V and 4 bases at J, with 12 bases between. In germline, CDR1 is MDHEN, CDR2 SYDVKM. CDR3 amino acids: CASSFSPALTEAFF. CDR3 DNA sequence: TGTGCCAGCAGTTTTAGTCCCGCCCTCACTGAAGCTTTCTTT.

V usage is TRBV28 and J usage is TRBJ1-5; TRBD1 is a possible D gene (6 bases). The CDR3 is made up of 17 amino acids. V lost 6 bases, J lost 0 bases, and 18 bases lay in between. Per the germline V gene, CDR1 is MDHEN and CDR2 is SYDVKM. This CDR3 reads CASRISDSVYSNQPQHF. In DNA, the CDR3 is TGTGCCAGCAGAATATCGGACAGTGTTTATAGCAATCAGCCCCAGCATTTT.

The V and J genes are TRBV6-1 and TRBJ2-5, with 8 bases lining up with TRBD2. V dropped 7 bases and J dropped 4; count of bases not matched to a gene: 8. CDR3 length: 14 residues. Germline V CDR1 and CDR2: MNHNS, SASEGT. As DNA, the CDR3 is TGTGCCAGCACCCCTTCGGCGGGAGGAGAGACCCAGTACTTC. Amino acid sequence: CASTPSAGGETQYF.

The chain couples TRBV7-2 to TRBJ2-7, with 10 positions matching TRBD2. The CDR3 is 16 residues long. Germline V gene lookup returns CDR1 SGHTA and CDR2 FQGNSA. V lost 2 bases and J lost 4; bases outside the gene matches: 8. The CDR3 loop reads CASSLRLAGDDYEQYF. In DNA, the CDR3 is TGTGCCAGCAGCTTACGGCTAGCGGGGGATGATTACGAGCAGTACTTC.

The CDR3 here is CASLTGGPFFVTYNEQFF. The CDR3 coding sequence is TGTGCCAGCTTAACGGGAGGGCCGTTCTTTGTAACCTACAATGAGCAGTTCTTC. This chain uses TRBV25-1 with TRBJ2-1; 8 bases are a match to TRBD2. V trimming: 8 bases; J trimming: 2 bases; junction bases outside the gene matches: 17. The V gene's germline CDR1 is MGHDK and CDR2 SYGVNS. The CDR3 consists of 18 residues.

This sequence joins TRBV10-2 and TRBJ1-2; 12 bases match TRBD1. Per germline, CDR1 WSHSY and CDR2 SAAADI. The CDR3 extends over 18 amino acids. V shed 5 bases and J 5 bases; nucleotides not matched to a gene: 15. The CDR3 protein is CASSRDRGRKGGEYGYTF. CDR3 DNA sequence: TGCGCCAGCAGTAGGGACAGGGGGCGTAAAGGGGGAGAATATGGCTACACCTTC.

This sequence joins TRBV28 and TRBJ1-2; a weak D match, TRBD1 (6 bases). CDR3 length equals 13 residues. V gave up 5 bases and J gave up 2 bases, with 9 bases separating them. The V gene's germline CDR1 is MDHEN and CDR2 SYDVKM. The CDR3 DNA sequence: TGTGCCAGCAGTGGGGGGGCCAACTATGGCTACACCTTC. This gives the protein CASSGGANYGYTF.

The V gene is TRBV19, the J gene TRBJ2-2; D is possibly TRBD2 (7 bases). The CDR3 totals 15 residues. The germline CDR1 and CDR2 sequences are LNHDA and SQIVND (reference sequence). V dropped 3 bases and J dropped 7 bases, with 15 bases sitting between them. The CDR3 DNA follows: TGTGCCAGTAGTATCAATCCGCGGGGGCACGGGGAGCTGTTTTTT. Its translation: CASSINPRGHGELFF.

CDR3 residues: CASSPGLANTGELFF. CDR3 DNA: TGTGCCAGCAGCCCGGGACTAGCGAACACCGGGGAGCTGTTTTTT. The chain employs TRBV6-5 and TRBJ2-2; TRBD2 aligns across 8 bases. The V gene end was trimmed by 6 bases and the J gene end by 0 bases; junction bases not matched to a gene: 3. Germline V gene data show CDR1 as MNHEY and CDR2 as SVGAGI. CDR3 length equals 15 residues.

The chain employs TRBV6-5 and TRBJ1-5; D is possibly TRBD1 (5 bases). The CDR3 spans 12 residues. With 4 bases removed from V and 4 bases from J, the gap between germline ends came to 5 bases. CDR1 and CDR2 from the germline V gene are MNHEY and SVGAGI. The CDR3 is CASSSGNQPQHF. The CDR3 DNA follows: TGTGCCAGCAGTTCAGGGAATCAGCCCCAGCATTTT.

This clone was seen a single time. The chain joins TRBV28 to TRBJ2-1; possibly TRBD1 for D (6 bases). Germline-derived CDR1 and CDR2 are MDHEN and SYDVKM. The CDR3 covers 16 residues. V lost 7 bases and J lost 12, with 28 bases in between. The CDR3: CASTYNGGRGTSGQFF. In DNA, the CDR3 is TGTGCCAGCACGTATAATGGAGGCAGGGGAACGTCGGGGCAGTTCTTC.

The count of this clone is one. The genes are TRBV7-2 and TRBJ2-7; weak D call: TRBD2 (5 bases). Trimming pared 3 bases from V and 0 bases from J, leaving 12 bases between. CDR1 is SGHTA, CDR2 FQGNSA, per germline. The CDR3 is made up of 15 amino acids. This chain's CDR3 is CASSFRGTSSYEQYF. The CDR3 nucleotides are TGTGCCAGCAGCTTCAGAGGTACTAGCTCCTACGAGCAGTACTTC.

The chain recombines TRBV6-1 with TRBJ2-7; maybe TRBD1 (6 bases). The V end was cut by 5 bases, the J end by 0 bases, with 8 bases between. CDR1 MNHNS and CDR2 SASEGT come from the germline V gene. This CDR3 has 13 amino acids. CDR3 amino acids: CASSRQVSYEQYF. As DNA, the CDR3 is TGTGCCAGCAGTCGACAGGTCTCCTACGAGCAGTACTTC.